Listed below are T cell receptor beta chains from one sample, sequenced in a study of CD8 T cells in Susac syndrome. TCRdb reanalysed the immunoSEQ multiplex PCR reads using MiXCR and keeps one entry per CDR3 protein. The sample holds about 200,000 distinct CDR3 sequences, around 96% seen once. The sequenced sample consisted of CD4+ T cells from PBMCs. The receptors stem from a human donor with multiple sclerosis. Both conserved end residues are part of each CDR3. Fields, in order: J gene, V gene, D gene, clone size, CDR3 DNA, CDR3 protein. A D gene is named only where the DNA matches it firmly. A row's size may be missing; if present it is once, few, many or a size class.

TRBJ2-7	TRBV12-3/TRBV12-4	.	.	TGTGCCAGCAGCCTCCTGGGGGAGCAGTACTTC	CASSLLGEQYF
TRBJ2-2	TRBV9	.	once	TGTGCCAGCAGCCTTAGGGGGTTTCAAGGGACCGGGGAGCTGTTTTTT	CASSLRGFQGTGELFF
TRBJ2-7	TRBV20-1	TRBD2	.	TGCAGTGCAACCGGGACTAGCGGCCCCACTGAGCAGTACTTC	CSATGTSGPTEQYF
TRBJ2-1	TRBV11-1	.	.	TGTGCCAGCAGCTTAGACAGGGTCACTGGGAATGAGCAGTTCTTC	CASSLDRVTGNEQFF
TRBJ1-2	TRBV3-1	.	.	TGTGCCACGGGAGGGGCCAGGGGCGCCTATGGCTACACCTTC	CATGGARGAYGYTF
TRBJ2-5	TRBV24-1	.	.	TGTGCCACCAGTGATCCAACAGGGTCGGGGGAGACCCAGTACTTC	CATSDPTGSGETQYF
TRBJ2-5	TRBV30	.	.	TGTGCCTGGAGTGCCCCGGGGACTTCCGGAAGAGAGACCCAGTACTTC	CAWSAPGTSGRETQYF
TRBJ2-2	TRBV29-1	.	.	TGCAGCGTGGCAAGACTATTCACCGGGGAGCTGTTTTTT	CSVARLFTGELFF
TRBJ2-7	TRBV20-1	.	.	TGCAGTGCTAGAGGGGTAATAGCGGACGGATACGAGCAGTACTTC	CSARGVIADGYEQYF
TRBJ2-5	TRBV9	.	.	TGTGCCAGCAGCGTAGGGGGGGCCCGTAGGTACCAAGAGACCCAGTACTTC	CASSVGGARRYQETQYF
TRBJ2-3	TRBV4-2	TRBD2	.	TGTGCCAGCAGCCAAGATGGGCGGGGGGGCTCAGATACGCAGTATTTT	CASSQDGRGGSDTQYF
TRBJ2-5	TRBV30	.	.	TGTGCCTGGAGTCCGGGCCGGGAGACCCAGTACTTC	CAWSPGRETQYF
TRBJ1-1	TRBV24-1	.	.	TGTGCCACCAGTGATGTGGGAAACACTGAAGCTTTCTTT	CATSDVGNTEAFF
TRBJ2-6	TRBV6-2/TRBV6-3	.	.	TGTGCCAGCAGTTACAGACATTCCGGGGCCAACGTCCTGACTTTC	CASSYRHSGANVLTF
TRBJ1-2	TRBV18	.	.	TGTGCCAGCTCCCCTACACATGCAGCAGGGTATGGCTACACCTTC	CASSPTHAAGYGYTF
TRBJ2-1	TRBV27	.	.	TGTGCCAGCAGTTTGGGGTGGCGGGATGAGCAGTTCTTC	CASSLGWRDEQFF
TRBJ2-2	TRBV30	.	.	TGTGCCTGGAGTTCTGGGGGCGAGGGCGGGGAGCTGTTTTTT	CAWSSGGEGGELFF
TRBJ2-1	TRBV5-1	.	.	TGCGCCAGCAGCTTTGGAGAGGGGTATGAGCAGTTCTTC	CASSFGEGYEQFF
TRBJ2-2	TRBV12-3/TRBV12-4	.	.	TGTGCCAGCAGCACGGTCCCGGGTGCCGGGGAGCTGTTTTTT	CASSTVPGAGELFF
TRBJ2-7	TRBV27	.	.	TGTGCCAGCAGGTCCAGGGGCGAGCAGTACTTC	CASRSRGEQYF
TRBJ2-5	TRBV20-1	TRBD2	.	TGCAGTGCTAGAGACCCTAGCGGGGGGCTTGAGGAGACCCAGTACTTC	CSARDPSGGLEETQYF
TRBJ1-1	TRBV27	TRBD1	.	TGTGCCAGCAGTTTACGGGACAGGTGGAACACTGAAGCTTTCTTT	CASSLRDRWNTEAFF
TRBJ2-3	TRBV30	.	.	TGTGCCTGGAGTCGCAGATCCCAACGCACAGATACGCAGTATTTT	CAWSRRSQRTDTQYF
TRBJ1-5	TRBV20-1	TRBD1	.	TGCAGTGCTAGGGGGACAGTTGAACAGCCCCAGCATTTT	CSARGTVEQPQHF
TRBJ2-2	TRBV5-1	.	.	TGCGCCAGCAGCTTGGACCAGGGGGGATACACCGGGGAGCTGTTTTTT	CASSLDQGGYTGELFF
TRBJ2-3	TRBV20-1	TRBD2	.	TGCAGTGCTAGAGAAGGGACTAGCAGACCAGATACGCAGTATTTT	CSAREGTSRPDTQYF
TRBJ2-3	TRBV20-1	TRBD2	.	TGCAGTGCTAGAGTTGCGGGAGCCACAGATACGCAGTATTTT	CSARVAGATDTQYF
TRBJ2-3	TRBV9	.	.	TGTGCCAGCAGCGTTACTAGAGTCTCAGATACGCAGTATTTT	CASSVTRVSDTQYF
TRBJ1-5	TRBV20-1	.	.	TGCAGTGCTAGTTCCCCGAATCAGCCCCAGCATTTT	CSASSPNQPQHF
TRBJ2-5	TRBV12-3/TRBV12-4	.	once	TGTGCCAGCAGTTTAGAAGGAGTCGTCCAGTACTTC	CASSLEGVVQYF
TRBJ2-7	TRBV29-1	.	.	TGCAGTGCCCGTGACAGGTCCTACGAGCAGTACTTC	CSARDRSYEQYF
TRBJ1-2	TRBV20-1	TRBD1	.	TGCAGTGCTTCAGGACAGGCCCCTTCCCACGGCTACACCTTC	CSASGQAPSHGYTF
TRBJ1-2	TRBV30	.	.	TGTGCCTTGACAGAAACTAACTATGGCTACACCTTC	CALTETNYGYTF
TRBJ2-1	TRBV23-1	.	.	TGCGCCAGCAGAGGGAGCGGGACATCACCGCGAAAGGAGCAGTTCTTC	CASRGSGTSPRKEQFF
TRBJ2-3	TRBV30	TRBD2	.	TGTGCCTGGGGAGCGGGGGTTTTCACAGATACGCAGTATTTT	CAWGAGVFTDTQYF